This TCR beta chain was sequenced during a study of control samples from healthy donors and cancer patients. The assay was immunoSEQ multiplex PCR, and TCRdb's table has in-frame clones only and misses some. This sample has 100,000 to 150,000 clones, with 92% found just once. The germline V gene has CDR1 SGHAT and CDR2 FQNNGV. V lost 3 bases and J 1 base, leaving 9 bases between the germline ends. The CDR3 totals 14 residues. The source is a man younger than 30 in good health. Sequences were obtained from blood. The V call is TRBV11-2, the J call TRBJ1-1; D might be TRBD1 (5 bases). The CDR3 reads CASSLSGTNTEAFF. In DNA form, the CDR3 reads TGTGCCAGCAGCTTGTCGGGGACGAACACTGAAGCTTTCTTT.